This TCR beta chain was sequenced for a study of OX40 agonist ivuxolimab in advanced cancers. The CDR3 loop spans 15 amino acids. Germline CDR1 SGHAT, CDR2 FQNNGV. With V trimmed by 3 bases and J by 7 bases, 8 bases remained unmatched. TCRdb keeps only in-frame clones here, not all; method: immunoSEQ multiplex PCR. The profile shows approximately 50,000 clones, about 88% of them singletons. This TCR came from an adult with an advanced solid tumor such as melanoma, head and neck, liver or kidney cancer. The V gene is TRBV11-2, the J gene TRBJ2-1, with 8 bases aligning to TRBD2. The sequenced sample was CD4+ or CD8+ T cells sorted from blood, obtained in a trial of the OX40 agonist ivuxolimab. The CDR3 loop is CASSFTAGVGNEQFF. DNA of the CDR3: TGTGCCAGCAGCTTTACAGCGGGAGTTGGAAATGAGCAGTTCTTC.